These 30 T cell receptor beta chains were all obtained from the same sample, sequenced in a study of blood T cells in healthy people across ages. The use of a sample-barcoded 5' primer and a J-beta primer mix characterized a second PCR of about 6 to 12 cycles. TCRdb redid the calling of the 5' RACE reads with MiXCR, one entry per CDR3 protein. The sample contains approximately 680,000 distinct CDR3 sequences, roughly 32% of which appear only once. The sequenced sample was blood. Receptors originate from an elderly woman in good health.

This clonotype occurred many times. This chain connects TRBV30 to TRBJ1-1; no clear D gene. Germline-derived CDR1 and CDR2 are GTSNPN and SVGIG (reference sequence). This CDR3 spans 13 amino acids. V dropped 0 bases and J dropped 1 base, with 6 bases sitting between them. Here the CDR3 reads CAWSVRWNTEAFF. In nucleotides, the CDR3 is TGTGCCTGGAGTGTACGTTGGAACACTGAAGCTTTCTTT.

The chain has TRBV7-6 and TRBJ1-6; tentative D call: TRBD1 (5 bases). The CDR3 totals 15 residues. V was trimmed by 1 base and J by 6 bases, leaving 10 bases between them. The germline CDR1 and CDR2 sequences are SGHVS and FNYEAQ. CDR3 residues: CASSLGGGSNSPLHF. In nucleotides, the CDR3 is TGTGCCAGCAGCTTAGGCGGGGGTAGTAATTCACCCCTCCACTTT.

The chain links TRBV12-3 or TRBV12-4 to TRBJ2-3; TRBD2 agrees at 10 bases. The V and J ends lost 7 bases and 4 bases, in that order; junction bases with no gene match: 8. The CDR3 has 15 amino acids. This CDR3 reads CASIHSGGSADTQYF. DNA for the CDR3: TGTGCCAGCATACATAGCGGGGGGAGCGCAGATACGCAGTATTTT.

A word on this clonotype: A much larger clone differs from this one at a single base, so this may be a read error. This chain connects TRBV27 to TRBJ2-5; a weak D match, TRBD1 (7 bases). CDR3 length: 15 residues. Germline CDR1 MNHEY, CDR2 SMNVEV (reference sequence). Here the CDR3 DNA reads TGTGCCAGCAGTCCAGGGGGGACCACTGGGGAGACCCAGGACTTC. This sequence encodes CASSPGGTTGETQDF.

In this sample, this clonotype turned up a few times. The V gene is TRBV7-3, the J gene TRBJ2-7; TRBD2 is a possible D gene (6 bases). CDR1 is SGHTA and CDR2 is FQGTGA in the germline V gene. This CDR3 contains 13 residues. V shed 3 bases and J shed 9 bases, with 15 bases lying between them. The CDR3 DNA follows: TGTGCCAGCAGCTTCCGGGGGTTAAGTGGGCAGTACTTC. It encodes CASSFRGLSGQYF.

To note about this clonotype: The junction departs from the called germline gene at one end, perhaps through a read error. The V call is TRBV13, the J call TRBJ1-1, with D possibly being TRBD1 (6 bases). The CDR3 length is 14 residues. Germline values: CDR1 PRHDT, CDR2 FYEKMQ (reference sequence). The chain's CDR3 is CTSSLPGARTEAFF. CDR3 in DNA: TGTACCAGCAGCTTACCGGGGGCGCGCACTGAAGCTTTCTTT. The full variable domain, with the rest looked up from reference TRBV13 and TRBJ1-1, is AAGVIQSPRHLIKEKRETATLKCYPIPRHDTVYWYQQGPGQDPQFLISFYEKMQSDKGSIPDRFSAQQFSDYHSELNMSSLELGDSALYFCTSSLPGARTEAFFGQGTRLTVV.

This clonotype was recorded many times. The chain carries TRBV4-2 and TRBJ2-5; 16 bases map to TRBD2. The trim removed 1 base at V and 2 bases at J, leaving 1 base unmatched. In germline, CDR1 is LGHNA, CDR2 YNFKEQ. The CDR3 runs 17 residues. The chain's CDR3 is CASSQGGLAGGQETQYF. The CDR3 DNA is TGTGCCAGCAGCCAAGGGGGACTAGCGGGGGGGCAAGAGACCCAGTACTTC.

As to this clonotype: A much larger clone sits a single nucleotide away, making a read error possible. The chain joins TRBV20-1 to TRBJ2-5; possible D gene TRBD1, 5 bases. With the DNA end fitting TRBJ2-7 better, the J assignment may be wrong. The CDR3 has 12 residues. Germline lookup yields CDR1 DFQATT and CDR2 SNEGSKA (reference sequence). Written as DNA, the CDR3 is TGCAGTGCCAGGACATCTGTGAACGAGCAGTACTTC. Translating gives CSARTSVNEQYF.

This clonotype was observed a few times. The CDR3 is CASSTGTGPLNLNQPQHF. In nucleotides, the CDR3 is TGTGCCAGCAGCACGGGGACAGGCCCTCTAAACCTCAATCAGCCCCAGCATTTT. The chain recombines TRBV7-9 with TRBJ1-5; 8 nucleotides line up with TRBD1. With 5 bases clipped from V and 3 bases from J, the junction kept 15 bases outside the gene matches. The CDR3 is made up of 18 amino acids. Germline V gene sequence: CDR1 SEHNR, CDR2 FQNEAQ (reference sequence).

This clonotype has just a few counts. The chain is built from TRBV20-1 and TRBJ1-1; 10 bases are shared with TRBD1. V was pared by 0 bases and J by 1 base, with 5 bases of the junction left unmatched. This CDR3 has 16 residues. From germline, CDR1 is DFQATT and CDR2 SNEGSKA (reference sequence). The CDR3: CSARERTGGWNTEAFF. The CDR3, as DNA: TGCAGTGCTAGAGAGCGGACAGGGGGATGGAACACTGAAGCTTTCTTT.

There are many counts of this clonotype. This chain connects TRBV7-2 to TRBJ1-1; 8 bases are shared with TRBD1. This CDR3 region has 15 residues. V lost 5 bases to trimming and J lost 3 bases; unmatched junction nucleotides: 8. The germline V gene encodes CDR1 SGHTA and CDR2 FQGNSA. The CDR3 nucleotides read TGTGCCAGCAGCGCGCTCCCAGGGGGCCACACTGAAGCTTTCTTT. Its protein is CASSALPGGHTEAFF.

The chain couples TRBV7-9 to TRBJ1-2; no definite D call. The CDR3 totals 14 residues. Germline CDR1 SEHNR, CDR2 FQNEAQ (reference sequence). Trimming shortened V by 5 bases and J by 4 bases, and 14 bases separated the two germline ends. For the CDR3, the DNA is TGTGCCAGCAGCCTCTCGGGAGAGACCTATGGCTACACCTTC. Translated: CASSLSGETYGYTF.

The table lists this clonotype with many counts. The chain combines TRBV12-3 or TRBV12-4 with TRBJ2-2; 7 bases line up with TRBD1. There are 16 residues in the CDR3. V dropped 3 bases and J dropped 1; count of bases not matched to a gene: 5. The CDR3 nucleotides are TGTGCCAGCAGTTTGGCCACAGGGGTGAACACCGGGGAGCTGTTTTTT. Translating it yields CASSLATGVNTGELFF.

This clonotype was observed many times. V gene TRBV7-9 combines with J gene TRBJ1-5; D remains ambiguous. Germline V gene data show CDR1 as SEHNR and CDR2 as FQNEAQ (reference sequence). V was pared by 1 base and J by 3 bases, with 7 bases between. The CDR3 runs to 14 residues. The CDR3 spells CASSLDGNNQPQHF. The DNA of the CDR3 is TGTGCCAGCAGCTTAGACGGAAACAATCAGCCCCAGCATTTT.

This clonotype was observed at least ten times. The genes are TRBV5-1 and TRBJ2-7; D is perhaps TRBD1 (6 bases). Germline values: CDR1 SGHRS, CDR2 YFSETQ. Trimming removed 0 bases at V and 3 bases at J, with 13 bases between. The CDR3 covers 15 residues. The DNA of the CDR3 is TGCGCCAGCAGCTTGGCTGGGGGCGCGCTCTACGAGCAGTACTTC. The encoded protein is CASSLAGGALYEQYF.

Remarks on this clonotype: Germline and junction disagree at one end, which may indicate a read error. The chain couples TRBV20-1 to TRBJ1-1; no clear D gene. The CDR3 is 11 residues long. Germline CDR1 DFQATT, CDR2 SNEGSKA (reference sequence). CDR3 DNA: TGCGGTGCCCGGGAGTGGGCTGAAGCTTTCTTT. Residues: CGAREWAEAFF.

This clonotype was detected once. This chain uses TRBV20-1 with TRBJ2-1; D assignment may be TRBD1 or TRBD2 (5 bases each). The CDR3 is 13 amino acids. The germline CDR1 and CDR2 sequences are DFQATT and SNEGSKA (reference sequence). Deletions cut 3 bases from V and 5 bases from J, with 11 bases between. CDR3 bases: TGCAGTGCTAGCGGGGCAGTTGACAATGAGCAGTTCTTC. This translates into CSASGAVDNEQFF.

Many counts were recorded for this clonotype. This rearrangement joins TRBV20-1 to TRBJ2-4; D ambiguous. The CDR3 loop spans 14 amino acids. V lost 6 bases to trimming and J lost 3 bases, with 15 bases between them. Germline CDR1 is DFQATT and CDR2 is SNEGSKA (reference sequence). For the CDR3, the DNA is TGCAGTGCCCTTGATGTGGGAAGCAAAAACATTCAGTACTTC. Translated: CSALDVGSKNIQYF.

V is TRBV27 and J is TRBJ1-1; 8 nucleotides line up with TRBD1. The CDR3 is made up of 15 amino acids. CDR1 is MNHEY, CDR2 SMNVEV, per germline (reference sequence). The V segment lost 5 bases and the J segment 4 bases; nucleotides outside the gene matches: 9. CDR3 in amino acids: CASSPRTGRATEAFF. DNA for the CDR3: TGTGCCAGCAGTCCACGGACAGGGAGGGCCACTGAAGCTTTCTTT.

The chain carries TRBV3-1 and TRBJ2-3; 9 nucleotides agree with TRBD2. CDR1 is LGHDT and CDR2 is YNNKEL in the germline V gene (reference sequence). V trimming: 0 bases; J trimming: 4 bases; junction bases outside the gene matches: 5. There are 16 residues in the CDR3. CDR3 coding DNA: TGTGCCAGCAGCCAAGATGGGGCTAGCGGGGCAGATACGCAGTATTTT. It encodes CASSQDGASGADTQYF.

V gene TRBV6-1 combines with J gene TRBJ1-4; D call uncertain. The ends were cut back, 5 bases at V and 5 bases at J, with 9 bases in the middle. Germline V lookup: CDR1 MNHNS, CDR2 SASEGT. CDR3 length: 13 amino acids. Here the CDR3 DNA reads TGTGCCAGCAGTTTGGGGTACAATGAAAAACTGTTTTTT. Encoded protein: CASSLGYNEKLFF.

This clonotype was recorded many times. The CDR3 region is CASSFGQGLDNEQFF. The CDR3 DNA reads as TGTGCCAGCAGCTTCGGACAGGGGTTAGACAATGAGCAGTTCTTC. The J gene is TRBJ2-1, the V gene TRBV7-8, with TRBD1 matching over 9 bases. The J segment lost 5 bases and the V segment lost 3 bases, leaving 5 bases of the junction unmatched. In germline, CDR1 is SGHVS, CDR2 FQNEAQ. The CDR3 runs to 15 residues. The variable domain in full, completed from reference TRBV7-8 and TRBJ2-1, reads GAGVSQSPRYKVAKRGQDVALRCDPISGHVSLFWYQQALGQGPEFLTYFQNEAQLDKSGLPSDRFFAERPEGSVSTLKIQRTQQEDSAVYLCASSFGQGLDNEQFFGPGTRLTVL.

With respect to this clonotype: This may arise from a read error, as a much more abundant clone is one base away. The chain couples TRBV9 to TRBJ1-2; D not certain. This CDR3 comprises 12 residues. Germline-derived CDR1 and CDR2 are SGDLS and YYNGEE. This CDR3 is CTSSVPHYGYTF. DNA for the CDR3: TGTACCAGCAGCGTACCCCACTATGGCTACACCTTC. Drawing the rest from reference TRBV9 and TRBJ1-2, the complete variable domain is DSGVTQTPKHLITATGQRVTLRCSPRSGDLSVYWYQQSLDQGLQFLIQYYNGEERAKGNILERFSAQQFPDLHSELNLSSLELGDSALYFCTSSVPHYGYTFGSGTRLTVV.

Only one count was recorded for this clonotype. This may stem from a read error, because a much larger clone lies one nucleotide away. The chain couples TRBV7-9 to TRBJ2-7, with 9 positions matching TRBD2. Germline V gives CDR1 SEHNR, CDR2 FQNEAQ (reference sequence). The ends lost 2 bases at V and 7 bases at J; junction bases unmatched: 9. This CDR3 is built from 15 residues. The DNA of the CDR3 is TGTGCCAGCAGCTTACGCGGGGGGGCTCGGGATGAGCAGTACTTC. Translated, it gives CASSLRGGARDEQYF.

Ten or more counts support this clonotype. The chain joins TRBV20-1 to TRBJ2-3; unclear D gene. Germline assignment: CDR1 DFQATT and CDR2 SNEGSKA (reference sequence). With 5 bases removed from V and 6 bases from J, the gap between germline ends came to 21 bases. The CDR3 is 15 amino acids. In DNA, the CDR3 is TGCAGTGCTTTCATCTCAGGCGGAGTTGGCGATACGCAGTATTTT. Translating gives CSAFISGGVGDTQYF.

This sequence joins TRBV27 and TRBJ1-5; no clear D gene. V was trimmed by 2 bases and J by 4 bases, leaving 12 bases between them. This CDR3 has 15 residues. CDR1 MNHEY and CDR2 SMNVEV come from the germline V gene (reference sequence). The CDR3 coding sequence is TGTGCCAGCAGTTTAAACCCAAATGGGAATCAGCCCCAGCATTTT. This gives the protein CASSLNPNGNQPQHF.

This clonotype came up a few times. The chain has TRBV6-6 and TRBJ1-5; D ambiguous. Germline-derived CDR1 and CDR2 are MNHNY and SVGAGI (reference sequence). The CDR3 has 14 residues. The ends were cut back, 2 bases at V and 2 bases at J, with 7 bases in the middle. This CDR3 is CASSYGSGNQPQHF. The DNA of the CDR3 is TGTGCCAGCAGTTACGGGTCAGGCAATCAGCCCCAGCATTTT.

In the case of this clonotype: Given a much more abundant clone one base away, this may be a read error. The chain employs TRBV5-1 and TRBJ2-1; 7 bases fit TRBD2. The closer fit of TRBJ2-7 to the DNA end suggests the J call may be wrong. This CDR3 has 15 amino acids. Germline V CDR1 and CDR2: SGHRS, YFSETQ. CDR3 in amino acids: CASTTGGTSYNEQYF. Here the CDR3 DNA reads TGCGCCAGCACAACCGGGGGGACCTCCTACAATGAGCAGTACTTC.

This clonotype was seen more than once but under ten times. A much larger clone differs from this one at a single base, so this may be a read error. The rearrangement links TRBV12-3 or TRBV12-4 to TRBJ2-7; 11 bases align to TRBD2. The V segment lost 6 bases and the J segment 7 bases; nucleotides outside the gene matches: 14. This CDR3 has 16 amino acids. DNA for the CDR3: TGTGCCAGCAGGGCTAGCGGGGGGTTTCGGGGGAATGAGCAGTACTTC. This encodes CASRASGGFRGNEQYF.

In this sample, this clonotype turned up a few times. This rearrangement joins TRBV20-1 to TRBJ1-5, with D perhaps TRBD1 (6 bases). Trimming took off 3 bases at V and 4 bases at J, with 13 bases between the two ends. CDR1 is DFQATT and CDR2 is SNEGSKA in the germline V gene (reference sequence). CDR3 length: 14 amino acids. The chain's CDR3 is CSASSDSPNQPQHF. In DNA form, the CDR3 reads TGCAGTGCTAGTTCGGACAGCCCAAATCAGCCCCAGCATTTT.